The T cell receptor beta chain described here comes from a study of blood T cell repertoires in COVID-19. Overall study context: From the United States, Italy and Spain came samples of acute and convalescent COVID-19. The analysed material was cDNA or gDNA that came from T cells, B-cell-depleted T cells, or PBMCs.

In the authors' methods: Nucleated cell number was recorded as an estimate derived from reference gene primer amplification. Only in-frame clones appear in the TCRdb table, and some are missing; sequencing was by immunoSEQ multiplex PCR. V, J and clone size were drawn from that table, and D and trimming were deduced from the DNA. Here the sample spans roughly 150,000 clones, more than 80% being singletons. Germline CDR1 reads LNHDA; CDR2 reads SQIVND (reference sequence). The CDR3 extends over 15 amino acids. V was shortened by 3 bases and J by 0 bases, with 9 bases between the two germline ends. The rearrangement joins TRBV19 to TRBJ1-5; D might be TRBD1 (6 bases). This TCR was sampled from a man in his 60s with acute or convalescent COVID-19. The sample taken for sequencing was peripheral blood. The CDR3, as DNA: TGTGCCAGTAGTATTAACAGGGCTAGCAATCAGCCCCAGCATTTT. Protein sequence: CASSINRASNQPQHF.